This T cell receptor (beta chain) derives from a study of blood T cell repertoires in COVID-19. Across the study: Samples came from the United States, Italy and Spain, spanning acute and convalescent COVID-19. Sources were T cells, B-cell-depleted T cells, or PBMCs; the material itself was cDNA or gDNA.

Sequenced by immunoSEQ multiplex PCR; TCRdb stores in-frame clones only, minus some. The table shows 120,000 to 150,000 clones, with approximately 83% occurring only once. V was clipped by 6 bases and J by 2 bases; unmatched bases: 7. CDR1 and CDR2 (germline): MNHEY, SVGEGT. The CDR3 spans 17 residues. Sequencing was performed on peripheral blood. The rearrangement uses TRBV6-2 or TRBV6-3 and TRBJ2-6; 10 positions agree with TRBD1. This clonotype originated in a human donor in a cohort sampled during active COVID-19. The CDR3 nucleotides read TGTGCCAGCAGCCCGACAGGGGGCAGTACTGGGGCCAACGTCCTGACTTTC. Encoded protein: CASSPTGGSTGANVLTF.